Listed below are T cell receptor beta chains from one sample, sequenced in a study of cytomegalovirus exposure and HLA in healthy donors. Here immunoSEQ multiplex PCR was the method, and the copy in TCRdb shows in-frame clones only, minus some. Of about 110,000 clones listed, 76% are singletons. The sequencing sample was made of PBMCs. These receptors were collected from a woman aged 50 to 60 in good health and CMV-seropositive. Both conserved end residues are part of each CDR3. Each record gives: clone size, J gene, V gene, D gene, CDR3 protein, CDR3 DNA. D genes are given only for firm matches. Clone size, where shown, is once, few, many, or a class for clones that have expanded.

NA,TRBJ1-3,TRBV18,TRBD1,CASSPIGQGFSGNTIYF,TGTGCCAGCTCACCCATCGGACAGGGATTCTCTGGAAACACCATATATTTT
NA,TRBJ1-3,TRBV6-1,NA,CASTGQAGRGNTIYF,TGTGCCAGCACCGGCCAGGCGGGGAGGGGAAACACCATATATTTT
NA,TRBJ2-1,TRBV5-5,TRBD2,CASSPSGSSYNEQFF,TGTGCCAGCAGCCCGAGCGGGAGCTCCTACAATGAGCAGTTCTTC
NA,TRBJ2-7,TRBV2,TRBD2,CASSEFSGLYEQYF,TGTGCCAGCAGTGAATTTAGCGGGCTATACGAGCAGTACTTC
NA,TRBJ2-7,TRBV6-5,TRBD2,CASSRLAFASYEQYF,TGTGCCAGCAGTCGACTAGCGTTCGCCTCCTACGAGCAGTACTTC
NA,TRBJ2-5,TRBV5-6,TRBD1,CASSSLGTADQETQYF,TGTGCCAGCAGCTCCCTAGGGACAGCCGACCAAGAGACCCAGTACTTC
NA,TRBJ2-7,TRBV7-6,TRBD2,CASSPSGGPSSYEQYF,TGTGCCAGCAGCCCTAGCGGGGGGCCAAGCTCCTACGAGCAGTACTTC
NA,TRBJ2-2,TRBV5-8,TRBD2,CASSPGTSGNTGELFF,TGTGCCAGCAGCCCCGGGACTAGCGGGAACACCGGGGAGCTGTTTTTT
NA,TRBJ2-2,TRBV4-2,TRBD1,CASSPGTGGGLASDTGELFF,TGTGCCAGCAGCCCGGGGACAGGGGGCGGTCTTGCTTCCGACACCGGGGAGCTGTTTTTT
few,TRBJ2-7,TRBV2,TRBD2,CASSEALAGVHEQYF,TGTGCCAGCAGTGAAGCCCTAGCGGGGGTACACGAGCAGTACTTC
NA,TRBJ2-7,TRBV6-5,NA,CASSYSRGGEQYF,TGTGCCAGCAGTTACAGTCGAGGAGGGGAGCAGTACTTC
few,TRBJ2-7,TRBV5-5,TRBD1,CASSLEGQSSYEQYF,TGTGCCAGCAGCTTGGAGGGACAGAGCTCCTACGAGCAGTACTTC
NA,TRBJ2-1,TRBV11-1,NA,CASSSSRADEQFF,TGTGCCAGCAGCTCCTCGAGGGCCGATGAGCAGTTCTTC
NA,TRBJ2-2,TRBV28,NA,CASSLLNTGELFF,TGTGCCAGCAGTCTTCTAAACACCGGGGAGCTGTTTTTT
NA,TRBJ1-1,TRBV9,NA,CASSLDGGRTEAFF,TGTGCCAGCAGCCTTGACGGAGGAAGAACTGAAGCTTTCTTT
NA,TRBJ2-3,TRBV6-1,NA,CASSYYATDTQYF,TGTGCCAGCAGCTATTACGCGACAGATACGCAGTATTTT
NA,TRBJ1-2,TRBV4-3,NA,CASSQDRRSDNGYTF,TGCGCCAGCAGCCAAGACCGGCGTAGCGATAACGGCTACACCTTC
NA,TRBJ2-2,TRBV5-6,TRBD1,CASSLLTGLPLTGELFF,TGTGCCAGCAGCTTACTGACAGGGCTCCCCCTGACCGGGGAGCTGTTTTTT
NA,TRBJ1-4,TRBV6-5,NA,CASSRSGEKLFF,TGTGCCAGCAGCCGTAGTGGTGAAAAACTGTTTTTT
NA,TRBJ2-4,TRBV5-6,NA,CASSQLLYLAKNSQYF,TGTGCCAGCAGCCAACTCCTCTACCTAGCCAAAAACAGTCAGTACTTC
few,TRBJ2-7,TRBV29-1,NA,CSVGGPMVEQYF,TGCAGCGTTGGAGGGCCCATGGTCGAGCAGTACTTC
NA,TRBJ2-7,TRBV6-1,NA,CASSPGAFRTYEQYF,TGTGCCAGCTCCCCAGGCGCCTTTCGAACCTACGAGCAGTACTTC
NA,TRBJ2-1,TRBV5-4,TRBD2,CASSLGGPSGRGEQFF,TGTGCCAGCAGCTTGGGGGGGCCTAGCGGGAGAGGTGAGCAGTTCTTC
once,TRBJ2-3,TRBV5-4,TRBD2,CASGPGTSYTDTQYF,TGTGCCAGCGGTCCCGGGACTAGCTACACAGATACGCAGTATTTT
few,TRBJ1-1,TRBV7-9,NA,CSSSLGGNTEAFF,TGTTCCAGCAGCTTAGGAGGGAACACTGAAGCTTTCTTT
NA,TRBJ2-3,TRBV7-8,NA,CASSPPIWGGDTQYF,TGTGCCAGCAGTCCACCCATTTGGGGGGGCGATACGCAGTATTTT
NA,TRBJ1-4,TRBV7-3,NA,CASSLTPVANEKLFF,TGTGCCAGCAGCTTAACACCGGTGGCTAATGAAAAACTGTTTTTT
NA,TRBJ2-2,TRBV10-3,NA,CAIGSRTGELFF,TGTGCCATCGGGTCTAGGACCGGGGAGCTGTTTTTT
few,TRBJ2-7,TRBV10-3,TRBD2,CAISKTSATYEQYF,TGTGCCATCTCGAAAACTAGCGCTACCTACGAGCAGTACTTC
NA,TRBJ1-1,TRBV7-9,NA,CASSLEGGVGEAFF,TGTGCCAGCAGCTTAGAGGGGGGGGTAGGTGAAGCTTTCTTT
NA,TRBJ2-3,TRBV4-1,NA,CASSQVGGTSTDTQYF,TGCGCCAGCAGCCAAGTTGGAGGAACTAGCACAGATACGCAGTATTTT
few,TRBJ1-5,TRBV12-2,NA,CASRLDGQARQPQHF,TGTGCAAGTCGCTTAGATGGACAGGCTCGGCAGCCCCAGCATTTT
few,TRBJ1-4,TRBV5-4,TRBD1,CASKPSTGATNEKLFF,TGTGCCAGCAAACCCTCGACAGGGGCAACTAATGAAAAACTGTTTTTT
few,TRBJ2-7,TRBV21-1,NA,CASSQTRGKVLLYEQYF,TGTGCCAGCTCCCAAACTAGAGGGAAGGTCCTTCTCTACGAGCAGTACTTC
NA,TRBJ1-5,TRBV18,NA,CASSLGGVGSNQPQHF,TGTGCCAGCTCACTCGGCGGGGTAGGTAGCAATCAGCCCCAGCATTTT
NA,TRBJ1-6,TRBV2,NA,CASRIGVSALHF,TGTGCCAGCAGAATCGGGGTTTCGGCCCTCCACTTT
NA,TRBJ2-2,TRBV19,NA,CASTAGSNTGELFF,TGTGCCAGTACCGCGGGCTCGAACACCGGGGAGCTGTTTTTT
few,TRBJ2-5,TRBV5-4,NA,CASSFWGLQETQYF,TGTGCCAGCAGCTTCTGGGGCCTCCAAGAGACCCAGTACTTC
NA,TRBJ2-7,TRBV18,TRBD1,CASSRDRAYEQYF,TGTGCCAGCTCACGGGACAGGGCTTACGAGCAGTACTTC
NA,TRBJ2-3,TRBV2,TRBD2,CASSPTSGGTDTQYF,TGTGCCAGCAGTCCGACTAGCGGAGGCACAGATACGCAGTATTTT
few,TRBJ2-7,TRBV19,NA,CASSPTLGGYEQYF,TGTGCCAGTAGTCCGACATTGGGGGGCTACGAGCAGTACTTC
once,TRBJ1-1,TRBV7-3,NA,CASSTREGTEAFF,TGTGCCAGCAGCACCCGGGAAGGCACTGAAGCTTTCTTT
NA,TRBJ1-2,TRBV4-1,NA,CASSQDGKGYTF,TGCGCCAGCAGCCAAGATGGCAAGGGCTACACCTTC
NA,TRBJ1-2,TRBV18,TRBD1,CASSPMAGQGAIYGYTF,TGTGCCAGCTCACCAATGGCGGGACAGGGGGCAATCTATGGCTACACCTTC
NA,TRBJ1-5,TRBV5-1,TRBD1,CASSLDGTEDQPQHF,TGCGCCAGCAGCTTGGACGGGACAGAGGATCAGCCCCAGCATTTT
NA,TRBJ2-7,TRBV5-7,NA,CASSLAGPGQRYEQYF,TGTGCCAGCAGCTTGGCGGGGCCGGGACAACGTTACGAGCAGTACTTC
NA,TRBJ2-1,TRBV10-2,TRBD2,CASIPPGGYNEQFF,TGCGCCAGTATACCCCCGGGAGGTTACAATGAGCAGTTCTTC
NA,TRBJ1-5,TRBV9,NA,CASSVDRERQPQHF,TGTGCCAGCAGCGTAGACCGGGAACGGCAGCCCCAGCATTTT
few,TRBJ2-7,TRBV5-4,NA,CASSLEMSSYEQYF,TGTGCCAGCAGCTTGGAGATGAGCTCCTACGAGCAGTACTTC
NA,TRBJ2-7,TRBV6-4,NA,CASDLATYEQYF,TGTGCCAGCGACCTAGCGACTTACGAGCAGTACTTC
NA,TRBJ1-1,TRBV6-6,TRBD1,CASSSQGAGGNTEAFF,TGTGCCAGCAGTTCCCAGGGGGCGGGTGGGAACACTGAAGCTTTCTTT
NA,TRBJ2-5,TRBV5-1,TRBD2,CASSRSGGIRLETQYF,TGCGCCAGCAGCCGAAGCGGGGGAATTCGGTTAGAGACCCAGTACTTC
NA,TRBJ2-7,TRBV7-2,NA,CASSASSYEQYF,TGTGCCAGCAGCGCGAGCTCCTACGAGCAGTACTTC